This T cell receptor beta chain was sequenced for a study of blood T cell repertoires in COVID-19. In the study overall: The analysed material was cDNA or gDNA that came from T cells, B-cell-depleted T cells, or PBMCs.

The authors' processing: It was from reference gene primer amplification that nucleated cell counts were estimated. The method was immunoSEQ multiplex PCR; TCRdb's version includes in-frame clones alone and lacks a portion of them. V and J calls and clone size come straight from that table; D and trimming were deduced from the DNA. The sample shows around 380,000 clones, roughly 86% of them seen only once. Germline assignment: CDR1 MDHEN and CDR2 SYDVKM. Trimming cost V 5 bases and J 6 bases, with 14 bases left between them. The length of the CDR3 is 15 residues. This clonotype was obtained from a human donor with acute or convalescent COVID-19. The donor label of this sample is uncertain. Material for sequencing was peripheral blood. The V gene is TRBV28, the J gene TRBJ1-6; a possible D gene is TRBD1 (6 bases). CDR3 in DNA: TGTGCCAGCAGTAGCCCCGGGACACTTAATTCACCCCTCCACTTT. Translating it yields CASSSPGTLNSPLHF.